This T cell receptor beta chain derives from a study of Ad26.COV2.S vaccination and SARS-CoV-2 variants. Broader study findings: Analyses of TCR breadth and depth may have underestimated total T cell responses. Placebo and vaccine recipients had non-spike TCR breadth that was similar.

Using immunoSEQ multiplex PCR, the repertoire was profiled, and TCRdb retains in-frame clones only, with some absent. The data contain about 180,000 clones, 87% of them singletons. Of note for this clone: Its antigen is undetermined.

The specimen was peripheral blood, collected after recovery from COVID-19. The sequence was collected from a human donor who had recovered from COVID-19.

The CDR3 loop is CASSPRDSRRNNEQFF. DNA of the CDR3: TGTGCCAGCAGCCCCCGGGACAGTAGGAGGAACAATGAGCAGTTCTTC. The chain has TRBV14 and TRBJ2-1; 7 bases fit TRBD1. After removal of 4 bases from V and 5 bases from J, the junction contained 11 bases not matched to a gene. The CDR3 sequence is 16 residues long. Germline V lookup: CDR1 SGHDN, CDR2 FVKESK.